These 26 T cell receptor beta chains came from one sample sequenced in a study of CD8 T cells in Susac syndrome (dated by TCRdb to the late 2010s). The protocol used for the library was the immunoSEQ multiplex PCR assay. RNA was extracted using the RNeasy kit, and about 0.45 to 1 ug of the RNA was reverse transcribed with random hexamers. Using fastp trimming at Q25 and MiXCR clonotype assembly, TCRdb reanalyzed the public sequencing data and kept in-frame beta chains. Every entry covers one CDR3 protein and lists the most common genes and DNA from its rows. For this sample the table gives over 150,000 distinct CDR3 sequences, of which roughly 94% were detected only once. 0.09% to 0.1% of the sample lies in the top ten. The sequenced material came from CD4+ T cells from PBMCs. These receptors were obtained from a human donor with Susac syndrome.

The V and J genes are TRBV28 and TRBJ2-5; the match to TRBD2 covers 9 bases. CDR3 length: 14 amino acids. J was trimmed by 12 bases and V by 2 bases; bases with no gene match: 10. Germline V gene data show CDR1 as MDHEN and CDR2 as SYDVKM. The CDR3 region has the DNA TGTGCCAGCAGTTTAGATCTAGCGGGGAGCGTGGAGTACTTC. As protein: CASSLDLAGSVEYF.

The V and J genes are TRBV6-2 or TRBV6-3 and TRBJ2-7, with 10 nucleotides matching TRBD1. The J segment lost 4 bases and the V segment lost 10 bases, leaving 7 bases of the junction unmatched. The germline gives CDR1 MNHEY, CDR2 SVGEGT. The CDR3 runs to 13 residues. As DNA, the CDR3 is TGTGCCACACGACGGGACAGGGGTTACGAGCAGTACTTC. Translating gives CATRRDRGYEQYF.

The V and J genes are TRBV30 and TRBJ1-4; no reliable D call. CDR1 and CDR2 from the germline V gene are GTSNPN and SVGIG (reference sequence). The ends were cut back, 0 bases at V and 7 bases at J, with 6 bases in the middle. CDR3 length equals 12 residues. The CDR3 spells CAWSVVGEKLFF. The CDR3 bases are TGTGCCTGGAGTGTCGTGGGTGAAAAACTGTTTTTT.

The V gene is TRBV5-4, the J gene TRBJ1-2; perhaps TRBD1 as D (6 bases). There are 15 residues in the CDR3. V was trimmed by 1 base and J by 3 bases, leaving 13 bases between them. Germline assignment: CDR1 SGHNT and CDR2 YYREEE (reference sequence). CDR3 sequence reads: CASSLPRGGDYGYTF. The CDR3 nucleotides read TGTGCCAGCAGCTTGCCACGGGGGGGCGACTATGGCTACACCTTC.

The chain has TRBV29-1 and TRBJ2-5; 7 bases fit TRBD1. Germline CDR1 SQVTM, CDR2 ANQGSEA. This CDR3 comprises 15 residues. V was clipped by 5 bases and J by 1 base; unmatched bases: 10. The CDR3 region has the DNA TGCAGCGTTACTCCTCGACAGGGAAGCCAAGAGACCCAGTACTTC. This codes for CSVTPRQGSQETQYF.

The V and J genes are TRBV3-1 and TRBJ1-4; the D is unclear. CDR1 and CDR2 (germline): LGHDT, YNNKEL (reference sequence). The CDR3 contains 15 residues. The V and J ends lost 0 bases and 7 bases respectively, with 12 bases between them. The CDR3 spells CASSQEWGMREKLFF. DNA for the CDR3: TGTGCCAGCAGCCAAGAATGGGGAATGCGTGAAAAACTGTTTTTT.

The chain couples TRBV29-1 to TRBJ1-2, with D possibly matching TRBD1 (5 bases). Germline V CDR1 and CDR2: SQVTM, ANQGSEA. The CDR3 totals 13 residues. V lost 2 bases to trimming and J lost 2 bases, with 9 bases between them. CDR3 nucleotide sequence: TGCAGCGTTGAAACAGGCTTCAACTATGGCTACACCTTC. Translating it yields CSVETGFNYGYTF.

This chain connects TRBV3-1 to TRBJ2-7; the D gene could be TRBD1 or TRBD2 (5 bases each). This CDR3 has 12 amino acids. Germline V gene data show CDR1 as LGHDT and CDR2 as YNNKEL (reference sequence). The V gene lost 7 bases and the J gene lost 1 base, with 8 bases spanning the gap. The CDR3 sequence: CASNGGSYEQYF. The DNA of the CDR3 is TGTGCCAGCAATGGGGGATCCTACGAGCAGTACTTC.

V and J are TRBV29-1 and TRBJ2-7; maybe TRBD1 (5 bases). Germline CDR1 and CDR2: SQVTM and ANQGSEA. Trimming removed 5 bases from V and 3 bases from J, with 11 bases in between. CDR3 size: 12 residues. The CDR3 region has the DNA TGCAGCGTTTCTGGGGCCCTCTACGAGCAGTACTTC. It specifies CSVSGALYEQYF.

The rearrangement links TRBV4-1 to TRBJ1-1; tentative D call: TRBD1 (5 bases). The CDR3 length is 12 residues. V dropped 2 bases and J dropped 10 bases, with 11 bases sitting between them. Germline CDR1 MGHRA, CDR2 YSYEKL. The DNA of the CDR3 is TGCGCCAGCAGCCAAATTCAGGGCCGAGCTTTCTTT. Translation: CASSQIQGRAFF.

The gene calls are TRBV2 and TRBJ1-5, with 7 nucleotides matching TRBD1. V dropped 6 bases and J dropped 9; count of bases not matched to a gene: 11. This CDR3 has 14 amino acids. Germline V gives CDR1 SNHLY, CDR2 FYNNEI. CDR3 DNA: TGTGCCAGCAGCTTCAACAGGGGCCTCGGGCCCCAGCATTTT. This gives the protein CASSFNRGLGPQHF.

The J gene is TRBJ1-2, the V gene TRBV27; D not certain. Trimming left V 5 bases short and J 4 bases short, with 11 bases between. Germline CDR1 MNHEY, CDR2 SMNVEV (reference sequence). This CDR3 comprises 13 residues. CDR3 sequence reads: CASSPLSPYGYTF. CDR3 in DNA: TGTGCCAGCAGTCCCCTTTCCCCCTATGGCTACACCTTC.

The rearrangement links TRBV19 to TRBJ2-1, with D maybe TRBD2 (6 bases). The CDR3 consists of 12 residues. Germline-derived CDR1 and CDR2 are LNHDA and SQIVND (reference sequence). Trimming shortened V by 6 bases and J by 7 bases, and 10 bases separated the two germline ends. The CDR3 coding sequence is TGTGCCAGTAGCCAACTAGCAAATGAGCAGTTCTTC. Translation: CASSQLANEQFF.

The chain recombines TRBV7-6 with TRBJ2-5; 12 bases line up with TRBD2. The CDR3 contains 16 residues. V was pared by 4 bases and J by 1 base, with 4 bases of the junction left unmatched. In germline, CDR1 is SGHVS, CDR2 FNYEAQ. The CDR3 sequence: CASSSGLAGLQETQYF. CDR3 bases: TGTGCCAGCAGCTCTGGACTAGCGGGGCTCCAAGAGACCCAGTACTTC.

The gene calls are TRBV5-1 and TRBJ2-1; D may match TRBD1 or TRBD2 (5 bases each). The CDR3 totals 14 residues. Germline V CDR1 and CDR2: SGHRS, YFSETQ. Trimming cost V 4 bases and J 6 bases, with 14 bases left between them. This CDR3 is CASSPSGRSNEQFF. As DNA, the CDR3 is TGCGCCAGCAGCCCTTCAGGGAGATCCAATGAGCAGTTCTTC.

A few counts support this clonotype. The CDR3 spells CSARPGLSTDTQYF. The CDR3 DNA follows: TGCAGTGCTAGGCCGGGCCTCAGCACAGATACGCAGTATTTT. The V and J genes are TRBV20-1 and TRBJ2-3; D is unresolved. Germline V lookup: CDR1 DFQATT, CDR2 SNEGSKA (reference sequence). Trimming took 3 bases from V and 0 from J, leaving 10 bases between them. The CDR3 contains 14 residues.

The chain employs TRBV30 and TRBJ1-1, with 9 bases identical to TRBD1. CDR1 is GTSNPN and CDR2 is SVGIG in the germline V gene (reference sequence). With V trimmed by 3 bases and J by 7 bases, 12 bases remained unmatched. The CDR3 runs 15 residues. The CDR3 sequence is CAWSVGVQGADEAFF. CDR3 bases: TGTGCCTGGAGCGTCGGGGTACAGGGGGCCGATGAAGCTTTCTTT. Full variable domain (outside the CDR3, taken from reference TRBV30 and TRBJ1-1): SQTIHQWPATLVQPVGSPLSLECTVEGTSNPNLYWYRQAAGRGLQLLFYSVGIGQISSEVPQNLSASRPQDRQFILSSKKLLLSDSGFYLCAWSVGVQGADEAFFGQGTRLTVV.

The rearrangement links TRBV20-1 to TRBJ2-1, with D maybe TRBD2 (6 bases). The length of the CDR3 is 14 residues. V was shortened by 3 bases and J by 5 bases, with 14 bases between the two germline ends. Germline V lookup: CDR1 DFQATT, CDR2 SNEGSKA (reference sequence). CDR3 bases: TGCAGTGCTAGGGGTTGGGCTAGCGACAATGAGCAGTTCTTC. Translated: CSARGWASDNEQFF.

The rearrangement links TRBV7-8 to TRBJ1-1; TRBD1 matches 10 bases. The CDR3 totals 16 residues. J gave up 1 base and V 7 bases, and 9 bases lay outside the gene matches. The V gene's germline CDR1 is SGHVS and CDR2 FQNEAQ. CDR3 coding DNA: TGTGCCAGCACCCCCCGGGACAGGGGATCGAACACTGAAGCTTTCTTT. Protein sequence: CASTPRDRGSNTEAFF.

This chain connects TRBV19 to TRBJ1-5; D remains ambiguous. The V end lost 3 bases, the J end lost 6 bases, and 15 bases lay between the germline ends. Germline loops: CDR1 LNHDA, CDR2 SQIVND (reference sequence). CDR3 length: 15 amino acids. The CDR3 nucleotides read TGTGCCAGTAGTATGGTGACGGAGGCAGCTCAGCCCCAGCATTTT. It is translated as CASSMVTEAAQPQHF.

The chain couples TRBV3-1 to TRBJ2-1; D is ambiguous. Germline loops: CDR1 LGHDT, CDR2 YNNKEL (reference sequence). V dropped 0 bases and J dropped 10 bases, with 10 bases sitting between them. This CDR3 is built from 13 residues. This CDR3 is CASSQDSGREQFF. For the CDR3, the DNA is TGTGCCAGCAGCCAAGATAGTGGAAGGGAGCAGTTCTTC.

The chain employs TRBV3-1 and TRBJ2-3; tentatively, D is TRBD1 (6 bases). In germline, CDR1 is LGHDT, CDR2 YNNKEL (reference sequence). The CDR3 runs 16 residues. V was clipped by 0 bases and J by 6 bases, with 16 bases between them. CDR3 amino acids: CASSQDGGYAYDTQYF. The CDR3 region has the DNA TGTGCCAGCAGCCAAGATGGGGGCTACGCGTACGATACGCAGTATTTT.

The CDR3 bases are TGTGCCAGCGGGCCTACAGGGGTTACTGAAGCTTTCTTT. The encoded protein is CASGPTGVTEAFF. This chain uses TRBV6-2 or TRBV6-3 with TRBJ1-1; 7 bases are a match to TRBD1. This CDR3 spans 13 amino acids. Unmatched junction bases numbered 8, after V lost 8 bases and J lost 5 bases. Germline CDR1 and CDR2: MNHEY and SVGEGT.

The chain combines TRBV7-9 with TRBJ2-2; D uncertain. V lost 5 bases and J lost 0, with 13 bases in between. The germline V gene has CDR1 SEHNR and CDR2 FQNEAQ (reference sequence). This CDR3 is built from 16 residues. The CDR3 DNA follows: TGTGCCAGCAGCCCGCCGCCCATTGCGAACACCGGGGAGCTGTTTTTT. Its protein is CASSPPPIANTGELFF.

This rearrangement joins TRBV5-4 to TRBJ1-2, with D unclear. The germline gives CDR1 SGHNT, CDR2 YYREEE (reference sequence). The CDR3 totals 12 residues. V dropped 2 bases and J dropped 8 bases, with 10 bases sitting between them. The CDR3 bases are TGTGCCAGCAGCTTCCCTTTGGGAGGCTACACCTTC. Residues: CASSFPLGGYTF.

This chain links TRBV7-9 with TRBJ2-1; no reliable D call. CDR3 length: 14 amino acids. Germline values: CDR1 SEHNR, CDR2 FQNEAQ (reference sequence). V was pared by 8 bases and J by 4 bases, with 15 bases between. The CDR3 DNA reads as TGTGCCAGCCAGCTCGACTTTCAGTACAATGAGCAGTTCTTC. Protein: CASQLDFQYNEQFF.